This TCR beta chain was observed in a study of blood T cells in healthy people across ages. On this clonotype: What it binds is not known.

The authors ran a second PCR of about 6 to 11 cycles using a sample-barcoded 5' primer and a J-beta primer mix. With 12 random nucleotides, a template-switch adaptor tagged each individual cDNA molecule. TCRdb redid the calling of the 5' RACE reads with MiXCR, one entry per CDR3 protein. The table lists roughly 700,000 distinct CDR3 sequences, more than 40% of them singletons. The CDR3 extends over 13 amino acids. Germline assignment: CDR1 MGHRA and CDR2 YSYEKL. Trimming pared 0 bases from V and 6 bases from J, leaving 8 bases between. Study-wide findings and caveats: PBMCs were not sorted, which prevented a conclusive comparison of naive versus antigen-experienced cells.

This sequence originates from a woman aged 55-70 years in good health. Sequencing was done on a sample of blood. The rearrangement links TRBV4-1 to TRBJ1-1; the D is unclear. DNA of the CDR3: TGCGCCAGCAGCCAAGATCGGGAACCTGAAGCTTTCTTT. The encoded protein is CASSQDREPEAFF.